What follows are 13 T cell receptor beta chains derived from one specimen sequenced in a study of technical replicates of blood from a handful of donors. The data were produced by immunoSEQ multiplex PCR, yet TCRdb's version contains in-frame clones alone and is incomplete. The table lists approximately 59,000 clones, approximately 86% of them singletons. Material: PBMCs. These receptor sequences come from a human donor in good health. Some clones in this sample may be carry-over from other donors' samples.

The J gene is TRBJ2-5, the V gene TRBV7-2; D may be TRBD2 (7 bases). The CDR3 totals 14 residues. The germline CDR1 and CDR2 sequences are SGHTA and FQGNSA. V was trimmed by 5 bases and J by 4 bases, leaving 14 bases between them. The CDR3 region has the DNA TGTGCCAGCAGCGGAGGGGGGGCGGTAGAGACCCAGTACTTC. Its protein product is CASSGGGAVETQYF.

This chain connects TRBV6-1 to TRBJ1-1; D is uncertain. CDR3 size: 14 residues. Per the germline V gene, CDR1 is MNHNS and CDR2 is SASEGT. V lost 3 bases and J 1 base, leaving 9 bases between the germline ends. The CDR3: CASSDEGPNTEAFF. CDR3 nucleotides: TGTGCCAGCAGTGACGAGGGCCCGAACACTGAAGCTTTCTTT.

This chain uses TRBV10-1 with TRBJ1-5, with D hard to call. Deletions cut 6 bases from V and 1 base from J, with 13 bases between. The CDR3 is 15 amino acids. CDR1 and CDR2 from the germline V gene are WNHNN and SYGVQD (reference sequence). The CDR3 loop is CASRDAPGSNQPQHF. CDR3 DNA sequence: TGCGCCAGCAGAGATGCACCGGGGAGCAATCAGCCCCAGCATTTT.

This chain joins TRBV7-8 and TRBJ1-6; D call uncertain. This CDR3 is built from 14 residues. Germline lookup yields CDR1 SGHVS and CDR2 FQNEAQ. Trimming took off 1 base at V and 7 bases at J, with 8 bases between the two ends. In DNA form, the CDR3 reads TGTGCCAGCAGCTTAGTAGCCGGAAATTCACCCCTCCACTTT. As protein: CASSLVAGNSPLHF.

The rearrangement links TRBV19 to TRBJ1-4; no clear D gene. The CDR3 runs to 16 residues. The V end was cut by 6 bases, the J end by 2 bases, with 16 bases between. Germline CDR1 LNHDA, CDR2 SQIVND (reference sequence). Here the CDR3 reads CASSRRSVGTNEKLFF. CDR3 nucleotides: TGTGCCAGTAGCCGGAGGAGTGTAGGGACTAATGAAAAACTGTTTTTT.

This rearrangement joins TRBV5-1 to TRBJ2-5, with 14 bases matching TRBD2. J gave up 5 bases and V 4 bases, and 10 bases lay outside the gene matches. CDR3 length: 17 amino acids. Germline CDR1 is SGHRS and CDR2 is YFSETQ. The CDR3 sequence is CASSGGTSGGTWETQYF. CDR3 nucleotides: TGCGCCAGCAGCGGAGGGACTAGCGGGGGAACGTGGGAGACCCAGTACTTC.

This clone was seen only once. The gene calls are TRBV9 and TRBJ2-5; the D gene is possibly TRBD2 (6 bases). The V gene's germline CDR1 is SGDLS and CDR2 YYNGEE. The CDR3 totals 15 residues. Trimming removed 2 bases from V and 2 bases from J, with 13 bases in between. The CDR3 DNA sequence: TGTGCCAGCAGCGTGCGGGACGGACCACAAGAGACCCAGTACTTC. Translating it yields CASSVRDGPQETQYF.

The chain joins TRBV4-1 to TRBJ2-7, with 8 bases that match TRBD1. The CDR3 length is 16 residues. V was pared by 0 bases and J by 2 bases, with 6 bases of the junction left unmatched. Germline V lookup: CDR1 MGHRA, CDR2 YSYEKL. Written as DNA, the CDR3 is TGCGCCAGCAGCCAAGATCCCACAGGGGGGACCTACGAGCAGTACTTC. Amino acids: CASSQDPTGGTYEQYF.

This chain uses TRBV9 with TRBJ2-6; 13 bases are shared with TRBD2. Germline CDR1 reads SGDLS; CDR2 reads YYNGEE. This CDR3 has 23 amino acids. The ends lost 0 bases at V and 0 bases at J; junction bases unmatched: 15. CDR3 amino acids: CASSVERGGGLAGPSSGANVLTF. The DNA of the CDR3 is TGTGCCAGCAGCGTAGAGAGGGGAGGGGGACTAGCGGGGCCCAGCTCTGGGGCCAACGTCCTGACTTTC.

The gene calls are TRBV27 and TRBJ2-7; 9 bases align to TRBD1. Germline loops: CDR1 MNHEY, CDR2 SMNVEV (reference sequence). J gave up 3 bases and V 8 bases, and 8 bases lay outside the gene matches. This CDR3 has 14 amino acids. CDR3 coding DNA: TGTGCCAGCGCGCCCGGACAGGGGATCTACGAGCAGTACTTC. This gives the protein CASAPGQGIYEQYF.

The chain recombines TRBV18 with TRBJ2-1; D remains ambiguous. Trimming removed 3 bases at V and 4 bases at J, with 10 bases between. The germline V gene has CDR1 KGHSH and CDR2 LQKENI. The CDR3 covers 14 residues. CDR3 coding DNA: TGTGCCAGCTCACCCTCCGAGGCGTACAATGAGCAGTTCTTC. This codes for CASSPSEAYNEQFF.

V is TRBV30 and J is TRBJ2-6; 8 bases map to TRBD2. The V and J ends lost 4 bases and 2 bases, in that order; junction bases with no gene match: 10. CDR1 and CDR2 (germline): GTSNPN, SVGIG (reference sequence). CDR3 length: 17 residues. The CDR3 region is CAWTSRGGGAGANVLTF. CDR3 in DNA: TGTGCCTGGACCTCACGGGGGGGCGGGGCTGGGGCCAACGTCCTGACTTTC.

This clone was detected once. The chain employs TRBV5-4 and TRBJ2-4, with D perhaps TRBD1 (6 bases). The CDR3 has 17 residues. Germline values: CDR1 SGHNT, CDR2 YYREEE (reference sequence). Trimming took 3 bases from V and 7 from J, leaving 23 bases between them. DNA for the CDR3: TGTGCCAGCAGCTCCGACGGGGACATCCGTAAAAATAACATTCAGTACTTC. Amino acids: CASSSDGDIRKNNIQYF.